This TCR beta chain comes out of a study of cytomegalovirus exposure and HLA in healthy donors. Researchers ran the PCR with 60 Vbeta and 13 Jbeta primers. The protocol was immunoSEQ multiplex PCR, while the TCRdb copy is restricted to in-frame clones and leaves out a portion. Of 150,000 to 200,000 clones in the sample, about 85% were seen once. This clone was found once. Its antigen is not known. Points from the study as a whole: In a later analysis, compared with equally common non-associated chains, HLA-associated beta chains were more expanded. A highly shared variant cluster was judged a likely technical artifact. In a later analysis, HLA-C alleles had the fewest associated TCRs, DRB1 alleles the most. Associated with cytomegalovirus, according to the listing, were 150 to 200 TCR beta chains.

The receptor comes from a man aged 50-59 years in good health and CMV-seropositive. Source material: PBMCs.

CDR3 amino acids: CASSLGQGLFSNQPQHF. CDR3 coding DNA: TGTGCCAGCAGCTTGGGGCAGGGCTTATTTAGCAATCAGCCCCAGCATTTT. The chain has TRBV7-8 and TRBJ1-5, with D possibly TRBD1 on 5 matching bases. The CDR3 runs 17 residues. Germline assignment: CDR1 SGHVS and CDR2 FQNEAQ. V was shortened by 3 bases and J by 0 bases, with 15 bases between the two germline ends.